This T cell receptor beta chain was recorded in a study of T cell responses to AZD1222 COVID-19 vaccine. Produced via immunoSEQ multiplex PCR; TCRdb's table is partial and in-frame only. This table has about 84,000 clones, roughly 87% appearing once. Germline V lookup: CDR1 SGHAT, CDR2 FQNNGV. The CDR3 totals 14 residues. The ends were cut back, 6 bases at V and 0 bases at J, with 8 bases in the middle. The sample was peripheral blood, taken on day 0 of AZD1222 vaccination. The receptor's source is an adult in good health. This chain uses TRBV11-2 with TRBJ1-4, with a tentative D call TRBD1 (5 bases). In nucleotides, the CDR3 is TGTGCCAGCAGGGGGGGTGCAACTAATGAAAAACTGTTTTTT. Amino acid sequence: CASRGGATNEKLFF.